This TCR beta chain was obtained from a study of T cells in Graves' hyperthyroidism and ophthalmopathy (dated by TCRdb to the late 2010s). A note on the overall study: Peripheral blood samples were taken at the time of initial diagnosis, prior to any treatment. The roughly 90 discovery patients were divided at random into training and test sets in a 7:3 ratio. After sampling, hyperthyroidism patients received methimazole starting at 30 mg daily, and ophthalmopathy patients received high-dose intravenous methylprednisolone. The paper describes TCR Vbeta CDR3 sequencing of about 140 peripheral blood samples, made up of around 41 ophthalmopathy patients, 70 to 80 hyperthyroidism patients and some 17 progressor patients. Whether ophthalmopathy could be predicted prospectively was tested in an independent validation cohort made up of 18 to 20 hyperthyroidism patients plus 17 patients who later progressed to ophthalmopathy. The study also compared thyroid tissue and blood T-cell repertoires from roughly six Graves' hyperthyroidism patients. TCR V-J signatures able to tell the groups apart were searched for in a discovery cohort of some 97 patients, of whom over 40 had Graves' ophthalmopathy and around 56 had stable Graves' hyperthyroidism. The study at large found these results: A model built on a 13 V-J signature distinguished ophthalmopathy from stable hyperthyroidism, reaching 85% to 90% sensitivity and under 84% specificity in cross-validation and 80%/75% in testing. Sample size was not statistically predetermined, and blinding of investigators to group allocation was not performed. Most expanded thyroid clonotypes (frequency above 0.001) were also detected in blood, suggesting blood repertoires may reflect thyroid immune responses. In validation, the model predicted progression to ophthalmopathy a median of around six months before onset, with approximately 71% sensitivity and roughly 79% specificity.

The CDR3 runs 15 amino acids, cysteine and phenylalanine included. This entry keeps only the CDR3 DNA: 45 bases, framed from base 1. As encoded in the germline V gene (reference sequence), CDR1 is DFQATT while CDR2 is SNEGSKA. V and J are trimmed by 4 bases and 7 bases, and the gene matches miss 12 bases of the junction. Amplification of TCR beta CDR3 regions was carried out from RNA transcripts. The first round of RT-PCR for the TCR CDR3 was performed with the HTBI primer set and the Qiagen OneStep RT-PCR kit. Libraries were constructed in a second round of multiplex PCR, after which size selection and purification were carried out. Libraries were sequenced paired-end with 100 bp reads on an Illumina HiSeq2000. In the authors' own workflow: Raw data were processed with SOAPnuke, discarding reads with adapters, uncalled bases, mean Phred below 15, or no exact constant-primer or identifier match. COPE v1.2.5 was used to merge high-quality paired reads, and clonotypes were defined as unique nucleotide sequences. Clonotypes were aligned to IMGT TRBV, TRBD and TRBJ reference segments using MiTCR v1.1. The analysis included only V-J combinations with a frequency above 0.0001, which together covered 98% to 99.2% of the repertoires. A TCS score was defined as the ratio between F50 (clonal expansion) and ExV (chaos), using BLOSUM62-based TCRdist between CDR3 peptides within each V-J. Welch's t-statistics and random forest reduced roughly 540 V-J features to 13, which were used in a naive Bayes classifier (R e1071). TCRdb applied fastp at Q25 and MiXCR to the public reads, then kept only in-frame beta chains. A single entry per CDR3 protein holds the most common genes and DNA from its merged rows. TCRdb, not the authors, supplied the V and J calls. The sample table records hundreds of thousands of distinct CDR3 sequences; roughly 14% of these occur just once. About 12% of the sample rests with the top ten.

This clonotype was seen repeatedly, ten times or more. Its binding antigen is unknown. Per-base qualities were not stored, and no clone one base away is much larger. In the ophthalmopathy patients, disease was moderately to severely active, with a Clinical Activity Score of 3 or more, a NOSPECS grade of 4 or more, and a duration of less than 3 months. Any patient with an uncontrolled infection, another autoimmune disease, pregnancy or lactation was excluded. Diagnoses were based on clinical symptoms, serum thyroxine and TRAb, thyroid ultrasound and orbital computed tomography. PBMCs were separated from roughly 9.6 ml of fresh peripheral blood using Ficoll-Paque density gradient centrifugation. Total RNA was extracted with Trizol reagent, and quality was checked on an Agilent 2100 Bioanalyzer.

The sequence derives from a man between 18 and 35 years old with Graves' ophthalmopathy. The chain links TRBV20-1 with TRBJ2-7, with 11 bases matching TRBD2. The material sequenced was blood. The CDR3: CSATPQASGRLEQYF. The bases are TGCAGTGCTACGCCGCAGGCTAGCGGGAGGCTTGAGCAGTACTTC.